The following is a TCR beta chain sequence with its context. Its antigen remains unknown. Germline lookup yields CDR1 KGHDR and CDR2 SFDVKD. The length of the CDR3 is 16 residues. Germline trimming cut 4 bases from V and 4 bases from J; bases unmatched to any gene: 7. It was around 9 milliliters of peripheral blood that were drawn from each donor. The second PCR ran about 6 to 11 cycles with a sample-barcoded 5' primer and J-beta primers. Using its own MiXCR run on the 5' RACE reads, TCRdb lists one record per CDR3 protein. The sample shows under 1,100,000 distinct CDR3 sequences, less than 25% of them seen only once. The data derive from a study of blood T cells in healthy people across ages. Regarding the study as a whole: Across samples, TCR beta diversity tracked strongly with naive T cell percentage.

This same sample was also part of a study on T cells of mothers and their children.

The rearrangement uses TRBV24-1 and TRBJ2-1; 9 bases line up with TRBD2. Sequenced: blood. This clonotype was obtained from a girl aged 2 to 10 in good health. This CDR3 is CATSDLSAGGYNEQFF. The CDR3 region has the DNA TGTGCCACCAGTGACCTATCAGCGGGGGGTTACAATGAGCAGTTCTTC.